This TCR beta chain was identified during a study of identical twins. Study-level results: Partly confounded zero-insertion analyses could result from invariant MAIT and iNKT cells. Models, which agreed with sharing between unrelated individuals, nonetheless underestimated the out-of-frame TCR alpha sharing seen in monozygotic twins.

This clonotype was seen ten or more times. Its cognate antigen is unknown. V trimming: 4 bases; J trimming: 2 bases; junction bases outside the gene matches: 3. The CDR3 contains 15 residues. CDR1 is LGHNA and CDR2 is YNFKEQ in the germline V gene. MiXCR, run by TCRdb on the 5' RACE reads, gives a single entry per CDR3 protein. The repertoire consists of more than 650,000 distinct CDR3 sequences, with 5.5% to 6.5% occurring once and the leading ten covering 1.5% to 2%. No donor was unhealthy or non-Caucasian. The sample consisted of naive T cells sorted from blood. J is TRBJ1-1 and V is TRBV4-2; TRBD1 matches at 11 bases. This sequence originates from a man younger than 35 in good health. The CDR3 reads CASSPGTGGNTEAFF. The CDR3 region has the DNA TGTGCCAGCAGCCCTGGGACAGGGGGAAACACTGAAGCTTTCTTT.